Sequencing of this T cell receptor beta chain was carried out in a study of T cell responses to AZD1222 COVID-19 vaccine. The table lists this clone with a count of one. As yet, its antigen is unknown. Notes on the study in general: Two AZD1222 administrations were followed by greater Spike-specific TCR breadth and depth. Among spike-specific TCRs, nearly half reportedly target unmutated variant regions.

The protocol was immunoSEQ multiplex PCR, while the TCRdb copy is restricted to in-frame clones and leaves out a portion. The sample carries roughly 120,000 clones, over 80% recorded once. The germline gives CDR1 MNHEY, CDR2 SVGAGI. This CDR3 has 13 residues. The germline V and J ends were trimmed by 6 bases and 10 bases, with 15 bases remaining between them. The chain links TRBV6-5 to TRBJ1-4; no clear D. This receptor was identified in an adult in good health. The sample here was peripheral blood, taken on day 0 of AZD1222 vaccination. Here the CDR3 DNA reads TGTGCCAGCAGGGGAGGGCAGGAGCGAAAACTGTTTTTT. Its protein product is CASRGGQERKLFF.